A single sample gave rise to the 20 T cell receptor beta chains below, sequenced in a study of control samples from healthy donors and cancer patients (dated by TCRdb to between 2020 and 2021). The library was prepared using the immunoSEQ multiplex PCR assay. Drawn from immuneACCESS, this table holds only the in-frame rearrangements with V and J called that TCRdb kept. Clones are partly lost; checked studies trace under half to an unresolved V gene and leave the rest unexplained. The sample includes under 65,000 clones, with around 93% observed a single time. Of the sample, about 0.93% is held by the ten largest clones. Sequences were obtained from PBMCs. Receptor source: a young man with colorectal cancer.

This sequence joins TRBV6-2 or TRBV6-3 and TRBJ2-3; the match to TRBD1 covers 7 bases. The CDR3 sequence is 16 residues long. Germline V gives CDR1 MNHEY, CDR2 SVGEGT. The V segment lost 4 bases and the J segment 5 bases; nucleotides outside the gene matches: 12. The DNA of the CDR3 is TGTGCCAGCAGTTCCCCTCCCCGGGACAGTCAAGATACGCAGTATTTT. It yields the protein CASSSPPRDSQDTQYF.

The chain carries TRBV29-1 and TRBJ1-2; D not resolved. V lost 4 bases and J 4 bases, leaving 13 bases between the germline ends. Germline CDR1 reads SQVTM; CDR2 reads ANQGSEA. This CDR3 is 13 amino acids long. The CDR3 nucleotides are TGCAGCGTTGTTTTTGGGGTTGGCTATGGCTACACCTTC. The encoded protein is CSVVFGVGYGYTF. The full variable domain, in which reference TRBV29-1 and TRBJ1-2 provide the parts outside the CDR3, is SAVISQKPSRDICQRGTSLTIQCQVDSQVTMMFWYRQQPGQSLTLIATANQGSEATYESGFVIDKFPISRPNLTFSTLTVSNMSPEDSSIYLCSVVFGVGYGYTFGSGTRLTVV.

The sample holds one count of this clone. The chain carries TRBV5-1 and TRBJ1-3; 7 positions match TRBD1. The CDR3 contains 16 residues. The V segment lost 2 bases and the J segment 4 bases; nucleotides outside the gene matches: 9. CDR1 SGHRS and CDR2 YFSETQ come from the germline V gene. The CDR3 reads CASSFGSQGSGNTIYF. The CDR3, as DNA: TGCGCCAGCAGCTTTGGGTCACAGGGGAGCGGAAACACCATATATTTT.

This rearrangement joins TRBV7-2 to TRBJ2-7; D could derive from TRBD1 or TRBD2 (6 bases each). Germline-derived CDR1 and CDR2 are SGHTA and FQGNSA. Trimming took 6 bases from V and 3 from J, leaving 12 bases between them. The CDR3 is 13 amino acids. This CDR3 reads CASSVQGGYEQYF. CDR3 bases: TGTGCCAGCAGTGTACAGGGAGGCTACGAGCAGTACTTC.

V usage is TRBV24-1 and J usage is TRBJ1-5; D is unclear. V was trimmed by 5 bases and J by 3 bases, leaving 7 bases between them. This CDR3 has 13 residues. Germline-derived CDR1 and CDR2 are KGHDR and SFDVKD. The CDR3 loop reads CATSVGFNQPQHF. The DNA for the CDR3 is TGTGCCACCAGTGTCGGGTTCAATCAGCCCCAGCATTTT.

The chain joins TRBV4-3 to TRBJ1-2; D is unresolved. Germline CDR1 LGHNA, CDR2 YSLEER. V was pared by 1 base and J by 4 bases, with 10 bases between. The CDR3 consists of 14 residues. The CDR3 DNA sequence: TGCGCCAGCAGCCAAGCCCGTGGATCCTATGGCTACACCTTC. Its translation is CASSQARGSYGYTF.

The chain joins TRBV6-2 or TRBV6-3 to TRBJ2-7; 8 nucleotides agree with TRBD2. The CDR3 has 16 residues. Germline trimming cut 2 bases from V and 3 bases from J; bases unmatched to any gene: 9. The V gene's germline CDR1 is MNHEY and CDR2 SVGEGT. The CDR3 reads CASSYPGGAGVYEQYV. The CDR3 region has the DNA TGTGCCAGCAGTTACCCCGGGGGAGCGGGGGTCTACGAGCAGTACGTC.

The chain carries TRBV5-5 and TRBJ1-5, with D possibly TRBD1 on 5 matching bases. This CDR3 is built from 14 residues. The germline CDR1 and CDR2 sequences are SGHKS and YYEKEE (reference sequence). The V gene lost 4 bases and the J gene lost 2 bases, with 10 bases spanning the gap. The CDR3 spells CASSPAQGNQPQHF. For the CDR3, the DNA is TGTGCCAGCAGCCCAGCACAGGGCAATCAGCCCCAGCATTTT. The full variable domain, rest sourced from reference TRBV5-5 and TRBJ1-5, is DAGVTQSPTHLIKTRGQQVTLRCSPISGHKSVSWYQQVLGQGPQFIFQYYEKEERGRGNFPDRFSARQFPNYSSELNVNALLLGDSALYLCASSPAQGNQPQHFGDGTRLSIL.

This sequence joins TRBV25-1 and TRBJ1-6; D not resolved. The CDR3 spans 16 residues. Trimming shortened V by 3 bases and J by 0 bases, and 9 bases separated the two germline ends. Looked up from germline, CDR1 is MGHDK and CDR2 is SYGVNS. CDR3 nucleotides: TGTGCCAGCAGTGATTTGGGGAGCTCCTATAATTCACCCCTCCACTTT. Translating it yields CASSDLGSSYNSPLHF.

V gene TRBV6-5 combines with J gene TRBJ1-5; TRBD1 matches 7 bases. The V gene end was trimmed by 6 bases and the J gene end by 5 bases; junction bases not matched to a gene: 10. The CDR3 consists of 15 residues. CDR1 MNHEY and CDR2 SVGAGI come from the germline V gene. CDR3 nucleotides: TGTGCCAGCAGATATACAGGGGTTGTTGATCAGCCCCAGCATTTT. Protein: CASRYTGVVDQPQHF.

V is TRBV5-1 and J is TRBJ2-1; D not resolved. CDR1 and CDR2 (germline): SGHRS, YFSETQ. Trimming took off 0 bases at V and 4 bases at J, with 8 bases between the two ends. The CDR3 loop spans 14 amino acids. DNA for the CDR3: TGCGCCAGCAGCTTGGAGCACCTTTACAATGAGCAGTTCTTC. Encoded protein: CASSLEHLYNEQFF.

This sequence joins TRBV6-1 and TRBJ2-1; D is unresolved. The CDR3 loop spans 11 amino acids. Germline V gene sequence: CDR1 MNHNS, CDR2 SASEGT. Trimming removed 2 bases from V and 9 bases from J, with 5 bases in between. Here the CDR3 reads CASSEIIEQFF. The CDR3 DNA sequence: TGTGCCAGCAGTGAAATAATTGAGCAGTTCTTC.

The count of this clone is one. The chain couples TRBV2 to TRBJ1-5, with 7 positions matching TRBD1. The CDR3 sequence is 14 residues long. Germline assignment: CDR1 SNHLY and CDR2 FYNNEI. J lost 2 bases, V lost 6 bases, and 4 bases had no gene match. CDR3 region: CASRAGQGNQPQHF. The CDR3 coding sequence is TGTGCCAGCAGGGCCGGACAGGGCAATCAGCCCCAGCATTTT.

CDR3 loop: CASSLRSGEATQYF. The DNA for the CDR3 is TGTGCCAGCAGTCTGAGGTCGGGGGAGGCGACCCAGTACTTC. This chain connects TRBV27 to TRBJ2-5, with a possible D match to TRBD2 (6 bases). V was clipped by 5 bases and J by 7 bases, with 17 bases between them. From germline, CDR1 is MNHEY and CDR2 SMNVEV (reference sequence). The CDR3 sequence is 14 residues long.

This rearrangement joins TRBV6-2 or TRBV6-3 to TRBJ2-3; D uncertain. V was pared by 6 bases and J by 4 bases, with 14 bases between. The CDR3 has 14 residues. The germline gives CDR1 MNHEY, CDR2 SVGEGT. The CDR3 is CASSLRSAPDTQYF. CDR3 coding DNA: TGTGCCAGCAGCCTCCGATCAGCCCCAGATACGCAGTATTTT.

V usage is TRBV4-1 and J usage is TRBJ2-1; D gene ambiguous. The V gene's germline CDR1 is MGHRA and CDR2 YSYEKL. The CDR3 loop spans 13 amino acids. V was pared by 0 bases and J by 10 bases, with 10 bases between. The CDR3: CASSQEGLGEQFF. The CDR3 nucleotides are TGCGCCAGCAGCCAAGAAGGCCTAGGCGAGCAGTTCTTC.

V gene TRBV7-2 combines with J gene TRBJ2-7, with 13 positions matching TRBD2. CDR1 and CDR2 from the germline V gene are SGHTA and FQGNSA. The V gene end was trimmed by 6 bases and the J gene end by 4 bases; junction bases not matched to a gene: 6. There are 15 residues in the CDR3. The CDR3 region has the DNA TGTGCCAGCAGTACGACTAGCGGGGGGCCGTACGAGCAGTACGTC. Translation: CASSTTSGGPYEQYV.

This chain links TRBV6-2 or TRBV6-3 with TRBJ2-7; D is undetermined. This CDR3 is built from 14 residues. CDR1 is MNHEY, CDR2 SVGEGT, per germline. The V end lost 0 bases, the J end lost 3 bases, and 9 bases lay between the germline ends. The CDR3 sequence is CASSYSPDGYEQYF. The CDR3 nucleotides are TGTGCCAGCAGTTACTCTCCGGACGGCTACGAGCAGTACTTC.

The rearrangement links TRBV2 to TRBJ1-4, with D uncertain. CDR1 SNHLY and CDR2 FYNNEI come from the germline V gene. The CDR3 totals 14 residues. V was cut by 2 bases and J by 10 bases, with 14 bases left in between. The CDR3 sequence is CASSEMALLGKLFF. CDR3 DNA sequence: TGTGCCAGCAGTGAAATGGCCCTACTAGGAAAACTGTTTTTT.

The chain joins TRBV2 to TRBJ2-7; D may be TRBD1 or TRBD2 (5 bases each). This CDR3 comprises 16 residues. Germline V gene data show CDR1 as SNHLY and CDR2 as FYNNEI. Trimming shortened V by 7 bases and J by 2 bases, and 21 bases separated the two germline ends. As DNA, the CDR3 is TGTGCCAGCATGGTGGGACGACAGATTCCCCCCTACGAGCAGTACGTC. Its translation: CASMVGRQIPPYEQYV.